The 32 T cell receptor beta chains below come from one sample, sequenced in a study of a mutant IDH1 vaccine in newly diagnosed glioma (dated by TCRdb to the early 2020s). The library relied on the immunoSEQ multiplex PCR assay. TCRdb stores this immuneACCESS table with in-frame sequences only. Part of the clones is absent; in the studies checked, under half of the shortfall reflects unresolved V genes, and no reason is known for the rest. The sample table records 92,000 or so clones; approximately 80% of these occur just once. The ten most abundant clones make up 5.3% of the sample. The time point label, as the study defines it: baseline, week 1 (first vaccination visit). The sample's treatment or condition label, in plain terms: pre-vaccination baseline after standard-of-care therapy. The sequencing used PBMCs, collected from a glioma patient treated with radiotherapy, temozolomide or both. These TCRs come from a man aged 35 to 55 with glioma. Some clones in this sample may be carry-over from other donors' samples.

The J gene is TRBJ2-5, the V gene TRBV7-9, with 8 bases identical to TRBD1. V lost 5 bases to trimming and J lost 5 bases; unmatched junction nucleotides: 4. CDR1 and CDR2 (germline): SEHNR, FQNEAQ (reference sequence). The CDR3 runs 13 residues. This CDR3 reads CASSPRGPETQYF. CDR3 DNA sequence: TGTGCCAGCAGCCCCAGGGGGCCGGAGACCCAGTACTTC. Supplemented by reference TRBV7-9 and TRBJ2-5, the full variable domain reads DTGVSQNPRHKITKRGQNVTFRCDPISEHNRLYWYRQTLGQGPEFLTYFQNEAQLEKSRLLSDRFSAERPKGSFSTLEIQRTEQGDSAMYLCASSPRGPETQYFGPGTRLLVL.

This clone has just one count. The chain joins TRBV27 to TRBJ1-2; D is unclear. Germline CDR1 and CDR2: MNHEY and SMNVEV (reference sequence). The ends were cut back, 7 bases at V and 4 bases at J, with 1 base in the middle. The CDR3 runs 9 residues. Written as DNA, the CDR3 is TGTGCCAGCACCTATGGCTACACCTTC. This translates into CASTYGYTF.

The chain recombines TRBV2 with TRBJ1-5, with TRBD1 identical over 7 bases. CDR1 is SNHLY, CDR2 FYNNEI, per germline. The CDR3 has 14 residues. The trim removed 6 bases at V and 4 bases at J, leaving 6 bases unmatched. CDR3 loop: CASRGDSTNQPQHF. CDR3 nucleotides: TGTGCCAGCAGGGGGGACAGTACTAATCAGCCCCAGCATTTT.

The CDR3 sequence is CASSRDGETEAFF. The CDR3 DNA follows: TGTGCCAGCAGCAGGGACGGGGAAACTGAAGCTTTCTTT. The chain carries TRBV7-3 and TRBJ1-1; a possible D gene is TRBD1 (5 bases). Germline loops: CDR1 SGHTA, CDR2 FQGTGA. The CDR3 is made up of 13 amino acids. The V end was cut by 5 bases, the J end by 5 bases, with 12 bases between.

The genes are TRBV6-6 and TRBJ1-3; no definite D call. Per the germline V gene, CDR1 is MNHNY and CDR2 is SVGAGI (reference sequence). The V end was cut by 5 bases, the J end by 0 bases, with 11 bases between. The CDR3 spans 15 residues. CDR3 residues: CASSGTTNSGNTIYF. The CDR3 bases are TGTGCCAGCAGTGGAACAACGAACTCTGGAAACACCATATATTTT.

The chain joins TRBV27 to TRBJ1-1; the match to TRBD1 covers 12 bases. The trim removed 6 bases at V and 1 base at J, leaving 12 bases unmatched. The CDR3 covers 18 residues. CDR1 MNHEY and CDR2 SMNVEV come from the germline V gene (reference sequence). The CDR3 loop is CASSDIVGQGAPNTEAFF. In DNA, the CDR3 is TGTGCCAGCAGCGACATTGTGGGACAGGGGGCTCCGAACACTGAAGCTTTCTTT.

The chain uses TRBV6-1 and TRBJ2-2, with D tentatively TRBD1 or TRBD2 (7 bases each). V was trimmed by 4 bases and J by 5 bases, leaving 17 bases between them. This CDR3 is built from 16 residues. Germline CDR1 is MNHNS and CDR2 is SASEGT. CDR3 sequence reads: CASSARQGGITGELFF. The CDR3 nucleotides read TGTGCCAGCAGTGCCCGACAGGGAGGGATTACCGGGGAGCTGTTTTTT.

The rearrangement links TRBV5-1 to TRBJ1-4; D not certain. The CDR3 has 15 residues. The germline V gene has CDR1 SGHRS and CDR2 YFSETQ. V lost 1 base and J lost 7, with 14 bases in between. The CDR3 DNA follows: TGCGCCAGCAGCTTGTTGGGTGGGAGTAGTGAAAAACTGTTTTTT. It yields the protein CASSLLGGSSEKLFF.

This clone was recorded a few times. The rearrangement uses TRBV2 and TRBJ2-1; 8 bases line up with TRBD2. The CDR3 is made up of 15 amino acids. The V segment lost 4 bases and the J segment 5 bases; nucleotides outside the gene matches: 7. The germline gives CDR1 SNHLY, CDR2 FYNNEI. Written as DNA, the CDR3 is TGTGCCAGCAGTGGACAGCGGGGGCGGGACAATGAGCAGTTCTTC. Its translation is CASSGQRGRDNEQFF.

V is TRBV18 and J is TRBJ1-4; TRBD1 aligns across 7 bases. Germline V CDR1 and CDR2: KGHSH, LQKENI. The CDR3 is 18 residues long. V dropped 3 bases and J dropped 0; count of bases not matched to a gene: 10. The CDR3 protein is CASSPLPTGVATNEKLFF. Here the CDR3 DNA reads TGTGCCAGCTCACCGCTCCCTACAGGGGTGGCAACTAATGAAAAACTGTTTTTT.

V is TRBV29-1 and J is TRBJ2-7, with D perhaps TRBD1 or TRBD2 (5 bases each). CDR1 is SQVTM and CDR2 is ANQGSEA in the germline V gene. V shed 4 bases and J shed 3 bases, with 16 bases lying between them. The CDR3 has 14 residues. As DNA, the CDR3 is TGCAGCGTTGGGACCGGGACGGGAAACTACGAGCAGTACTTC. Translating gives CSVGTGTGNYEQYF.

The chain couples TRBV6-1 to TRBJ2-2, with D perhaps matching TRBD1 or TRBD2 (6 bases each). The V and J ends lost 4 bases and 4 bases respectively, with 13 bases between them. The germline V gene encodes CDR1 MNHNS and CDR2 SASEGT. This CDR3 has 15 amino acids. DNA for the CDR3: TGTGCCAGCAGTGTGAGACAGGAGGGCACCGGGGAGCTGTTTTTT. Its translation is CASSVRQEGTGELFF.

The genes are TRBV19 and TRBJ1-2; no reliable D call. Germline assignment: CDR1 LNHDA and CDR2 SQIVND (reference sequence). This CDR3 is built from 14 residues. Trimming left V 3 bases short and J 5 bases short, with 13 bases between. The CDR3 here is CASSMRVGVYGYTF. The CDR3 DNA sequence: TGTGCCAGTAGTATGAGGGTTGGGGTATATGGCTACACCTTC.

This rearrangement joins TRBV14 to TRBJ1-4; D is unclear. V was trimmed by 4 bases and J by 4 bases, leaving 19 bases between them. The CDR3 runs 17 residues. Germline V gene sequence: CDR1 SGHDN, CDR2 FVKESK. CDR3 residues: CASSLSPGPRINEKLFF. The CDR3 DNA reads as TGTGCCAGCAGCCTATCCCCCGGACCCAGGATTAATGAAAAACTGTTTTTT. The variable domain in full, completed from reference TRBV14 and TRBJ1-4, reads EAGVTQFPSHSVIEKGQTVTLRCDPISGHDNLYWYRRVMGKEIKFLLHFVKESKQDESGMPNNRFLAERTGGTYSTLKVQPAELEDSGVYFCASSLSPGPRINEKLFFGSGTQLSVL.

The V call is TRBV2, the J call TRBJ2-3; 8 nucleotides line up with TRBD2. Germline trimming cut 4 bases from V and 5 bases from J; bases unmatched to any gene: 8. Per germline, CDR1 SNHLY and CDR2 FYNNEI. This CDR3 has 15 residues. The CDR3 region is CASSVDGGAGDTQYF. DNA of the CDR3: TGTGCCAGCAGTGTGGACGGGGGGGCTGGAGATACGCAGTATTTT.

About this clone itself: Additional DNA sequences in this sample encode the identical CDR3. The chain uses TRBV14 and TRBJ2-7; unclear D gene. The germline V and J ends were trimmed by 0 bases and 4 bases, with 1 base remaining between them. Germline V gene sequence: CDR1 SGHDN, CDR2 FVKESK. The CDR3 is made up of 11 amino acids. The CDR3 protein is CASSQDYEQYF. CDR3 bases: TGTGCCAGCAGCCAAGATTACGAGCAGTACTTC.

This clone was seen a handful of times. The genes are TRBV30 and TRBJ1-5; possibly TRBD1 for D (5 bases). This CDR3 spans 13 amino acids. The V end lost 8 bases, the J end lost 7 bases, and 18 bases lay between the germline ends. Germline CDR1 and CDR2: GTSNPN and SVGIG (reference sequence). The CDR3 coding sequence is TGTGCCGCCCAGACGGTGGGGGGGCAGCCCCAGCATTTT. Encoded protein: CAAQTVGGQPQHF.

The genes are TRBV2 and TRBJ2-5; maybe TRBD2 (5 bases). CDR3 length: 14 amino acids. CDR1 is SNHLY and CDR2 is FYNNEI in the germline V gene. Between the trimmed V and J ends, which lost 0 bases and 5 bases, there was a span of 10 bases. The CDR3 spells CASSEARVGETQYF. The CDR3 DNA reads TGTGCCAGCAGTGAAGCGAGGGTGGGGGAGACCCAGTACTTC.

This chain links TRBV10-1 with TRBJ2-1, with 9 bases matching TRBD2. CDR3 length equals 15 residues. Trimming cost V 1 base and J 5 bases; bases outside gene matches: 3. Per germline, CDR1 WNHNN and CDR2 SYGVQD (reference sequence). The CDR3, as DNA: TGCGCCAGCAGTGAGTGGCTAGCGGGGAACAATGAGCAGTTCTTC. Encoded protein: CASSEWLAGNNEQFF.

This clone was picked up a small number of times. This sequence joins TRBV7-2 and TRBJ2-1, with TRBD1 matching 9 bases. The CDR3 covers 16 residues. V lost 5 bases, J lost 0 bases, and 5 bases stayed unmatched. The V gene's germline CDR1 is SGHTA and CDR2 FQGNSA. This CDR3 is CASSTQTGGSYNEQFF. In DNA form, the CDR3 reads TGTGCCAGCAGCACCCAGACAGGGGGCTCCTACAATGAGCAGTTCTTC.

This chain joins TRBV5-1 and TRBJ2-1; the D gene is possibly TRBD2 (5 bases). The CDR3 is 16 amino acids. Trimming removed 4 bases from V and 2 bases from J, with 16 bases in between. Germline V gene lookup returns CDR1 SGHRS and CDR2 YFSETQ. CDR3 nucleotide sequence: TGCGCCAGCAGCCCCTTTCCCCGGGGAGCCTACAATGAGCAGTTCTTC. As protein: CASSPFPRGAYNEQFF.

This chain links TRBV5-3 with TRBJ2-2; TRBD2 matches at 7 bases. TRBV5-3 is annotated as an ORF whose role is uncertain. There are 17 residues in the CDR3. The V gene end was trimmed by 4 bases and the J gene end by 0 bases; junction bases not matched to a gene: 9. CDR3 sequence reads: CARSEPPSGANTGELFF. For the CDR3, the DNA is TGTGCCAGAAGCGAGCCGCCCAGCGGGGCGAACACCGGGGAGCTGTTTTTT.

The genes are TRBV4-1 and TRBJ2-7; possibly TRBD1 or TRBD2 for D (5 bases each). The V end lost 4 bases, the J end lost 4 bases, and 14 bases lay between the germline ends. The CDR3 has 14 amino acids. Germline V gene lookup returns CDR1 MGHRA and CDR2 YSYEKL. This chain's CDR3 is CASSRDRPGYEQYF. DNA of the CDR3: TGCGCCAGCAGCCGGGACCGCCCTGGGTACGAGCAGTACTTC.

J is TRBJ1-5 and V is TRBV5-6; the match to TRBD1 covers 7 bases. This CDR3 region has 14 residues. The trim removed 6 bases at V and 6 bases at J, leaving 9 bases unmatched. CDR1 is SGHDT and CDR2 is YYEEEE in the germline V gene. The CDR3 loop is CASTAGGGGQPQHF. For the CDR3, the DNA is TGTGCCAGCACCGCGGGAGGGGGCGGTCAGCCCCAGCATTTT.

This clone was seen only once. The V call is TRBV6-1, the J call TRBJ2-7, with TRBD1 matching 7 bases. Trimming took 4 bases from V and 3 from J; bases not matched to a gene: 15. CDR1 and CDR2 (germline): MNHNS, SASEGT. The CDR3 is 17 residues long. Here the CDR3 reads CASSATTGTARSYEQYF. DNA of the CDR3: TGTGCCAGCAGTGCTACAACCGGGACAGCAAGGAGCTACGAGCAGTACTTC.

This clone was detected a few times. The chain joins TRBV9 to TRBJ2-7; D unresolved. This CDR3 has 13 residues. The germline V gene encodes CDR1 SGDLS and CDR2 YYNGEE. Trimming took 0 bases from V and 0 from J, leaving 4 bases between them. CDR3 amino acids: CASSVGVSYEQYF. The CDR3 bases are TGTGCCAGCAGCGTAGGGGTCTCCTACGAGCAGTACTTC.

The chain couples TRBV2 to TRBJ1-4; unclear D gene. Deletions cut 7 bases from V and 0 bases from J, with 12 bases between. The CDR3 sequence is 15 residues long. In germline, CDR1 is SNHLY, CDR2 FYNNEI. The CDR3 protein is CASTLVIATNEKLFF. Here the CDR3 DNA reads TGTGCCAGCACCCTCGTAATTGCAACTAATGAAAAACTGTTTTTT.

The rearrangement uses TRBV2 and TRBJ1-1; D is uncertain. The CDR3 has 13 residues. V lost 3 bases, J lost 1 base, and 6 bases lay in between. Germline V lookup: CDR1 SNHLY, CDR2 FYNNEI. DNA for the CDR3: TGTGCCAGCAGTGATTTATGGAACACTGAAGCTTTCTTT. Translation gives CASSDLWNTEAFF. Full variable domain (missing parts from reference TRBV2 and TRBJ1-1): EPEVTQTPSHQVTQMGQEVILRCVPISNHLYFYWYRQILGQKVEFLVSFYNNEISEKSEIFDDQFSVERPDGSNFTLKIRSTKLEDSAMYFCASSDLWNTEAFFGQGTRLTVV.

The gene calls are TRBV15 and TRBJ1-4, with 8 nucleotides matching TRBD1. Germline loops: CDR1 LNHNV, CDR2 YYDKDF (reference sequence). V shed 3 bases and J 7 bases; nucleotides not matched to a gene: 7. The CDR3 runs to 15 residues. The CDR3, as DNA: TGTGCCACCAGCAGTGGTCAGGGGGCGGTTGAAAAACTGTTTTTT. Protein sequence: CATSSGQGAVEKLFF.

The CDR3 reads CSARGHGAQHF. DNA of the CDR3: TGCAGTGCTAGAGGTCACGGGGCCCAGCATTTT. The V call is TRBV20-1, the J call TRBJ1-5; unclear D gene. The CDR3 has 11 amino acids. CDR1 is DFQATT, CDR2 SNEGSKA, per germline (reference sequence). V was shortened by 1 base and J by 11 bases, with 9 bases between the two germline ends.

This sequence joins TRBV18 and TRBJ1-1, with 9 bases that match TRBD1. CDR3 length: 14 amino acids. J was trimmed by 6 bases and V by 5 bases; bases with no gene match: 7. Germline loops: CDR1 KGHSH, CDR2 LQKENI. CDR3 nucleotides: TGTGCCAGCTCAGCGACAGGGGGTCGCGCTGAAGCTTTCTTT. It is translated as CASSATGGRAEAFF.

In DNA, the CDR3 is TGTGCCAGTAGTCCACCCCTGTTTGGTTACAATGAGCAGTTCTTC. As protein: CASSPPLFGYNEQFF. The chain combines TRBV19 with TRBJ2-1; D gene unclear. Per germline, CDR1 LNHDA and CDR2 SQIVND (reference sequence). The germline V and J ends were trimmed by 5 bases and 4 bases, with 15 bases remaining between them. This CDR3 comprises 15 residues.